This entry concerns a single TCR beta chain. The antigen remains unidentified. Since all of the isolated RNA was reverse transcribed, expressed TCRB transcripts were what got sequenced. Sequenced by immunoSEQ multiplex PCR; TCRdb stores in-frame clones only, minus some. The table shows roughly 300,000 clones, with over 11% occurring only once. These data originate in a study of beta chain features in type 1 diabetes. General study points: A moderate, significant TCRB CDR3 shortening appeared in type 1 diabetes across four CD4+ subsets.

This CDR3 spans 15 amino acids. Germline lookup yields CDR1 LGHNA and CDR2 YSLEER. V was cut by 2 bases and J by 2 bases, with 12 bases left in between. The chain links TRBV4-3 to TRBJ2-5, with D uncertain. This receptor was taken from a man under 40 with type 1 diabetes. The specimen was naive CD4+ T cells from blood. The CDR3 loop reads CASSQYGLLQETQYF. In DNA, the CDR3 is TGCGCCAGCAGCCAATATGGTCTATTACAAGAGACCCAGTACTTC.